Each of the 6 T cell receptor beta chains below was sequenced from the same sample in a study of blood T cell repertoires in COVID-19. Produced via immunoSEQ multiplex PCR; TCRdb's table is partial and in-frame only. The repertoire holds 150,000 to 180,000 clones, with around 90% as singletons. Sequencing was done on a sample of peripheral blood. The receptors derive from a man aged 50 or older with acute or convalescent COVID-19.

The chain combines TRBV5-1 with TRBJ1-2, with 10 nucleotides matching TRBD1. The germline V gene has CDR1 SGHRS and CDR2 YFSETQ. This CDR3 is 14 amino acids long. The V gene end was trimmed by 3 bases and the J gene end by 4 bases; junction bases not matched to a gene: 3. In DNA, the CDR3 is TGCGCCAGCAGCTCGACAGGGGGCAGCTATGGCTACACCTTC. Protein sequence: CASSSTGGSYGYTF.

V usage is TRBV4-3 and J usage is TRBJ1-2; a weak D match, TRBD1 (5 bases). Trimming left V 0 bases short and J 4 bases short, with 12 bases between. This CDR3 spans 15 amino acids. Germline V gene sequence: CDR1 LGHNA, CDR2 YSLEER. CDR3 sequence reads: CASSQDGRGPYGYTF. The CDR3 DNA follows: TGCGCCAGCAGCCAAGATGGGAGGGGCCCCTATGGCTACACCTTC.

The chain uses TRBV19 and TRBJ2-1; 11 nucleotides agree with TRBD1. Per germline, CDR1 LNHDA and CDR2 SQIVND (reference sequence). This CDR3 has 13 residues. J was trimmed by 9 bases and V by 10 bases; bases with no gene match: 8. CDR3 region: CATRDRGAGEQFF. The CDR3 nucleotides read TGTGCCACCCGGGACAGGGGGGCCGGTGAGCAGTTCTTC.

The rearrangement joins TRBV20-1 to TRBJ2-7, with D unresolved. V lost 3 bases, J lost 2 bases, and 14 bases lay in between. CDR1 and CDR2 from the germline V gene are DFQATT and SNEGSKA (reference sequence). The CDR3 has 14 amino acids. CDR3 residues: CSASLGALAYEQYV. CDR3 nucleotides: TGCAGTGCTAGTCTCGGTGCGCTAGCCTACGAGCAGTACGTC.

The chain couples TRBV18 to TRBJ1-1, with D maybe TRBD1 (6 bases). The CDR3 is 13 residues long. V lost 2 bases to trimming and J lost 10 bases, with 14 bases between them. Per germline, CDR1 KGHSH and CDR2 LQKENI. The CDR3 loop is CASSPRQDGTAFF. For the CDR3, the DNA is TGTGCCAGCTCACCAAGACAGGACGGGACAGCTTTCTTT.

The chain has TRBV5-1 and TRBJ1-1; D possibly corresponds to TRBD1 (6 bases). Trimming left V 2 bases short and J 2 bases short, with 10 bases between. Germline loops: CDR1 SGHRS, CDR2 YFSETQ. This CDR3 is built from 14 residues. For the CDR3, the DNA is TGCGCCAGCAGCTTTCGGACAGATAACACTGAAGCTTTCTTT. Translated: CASSFRTDNTEAFF.